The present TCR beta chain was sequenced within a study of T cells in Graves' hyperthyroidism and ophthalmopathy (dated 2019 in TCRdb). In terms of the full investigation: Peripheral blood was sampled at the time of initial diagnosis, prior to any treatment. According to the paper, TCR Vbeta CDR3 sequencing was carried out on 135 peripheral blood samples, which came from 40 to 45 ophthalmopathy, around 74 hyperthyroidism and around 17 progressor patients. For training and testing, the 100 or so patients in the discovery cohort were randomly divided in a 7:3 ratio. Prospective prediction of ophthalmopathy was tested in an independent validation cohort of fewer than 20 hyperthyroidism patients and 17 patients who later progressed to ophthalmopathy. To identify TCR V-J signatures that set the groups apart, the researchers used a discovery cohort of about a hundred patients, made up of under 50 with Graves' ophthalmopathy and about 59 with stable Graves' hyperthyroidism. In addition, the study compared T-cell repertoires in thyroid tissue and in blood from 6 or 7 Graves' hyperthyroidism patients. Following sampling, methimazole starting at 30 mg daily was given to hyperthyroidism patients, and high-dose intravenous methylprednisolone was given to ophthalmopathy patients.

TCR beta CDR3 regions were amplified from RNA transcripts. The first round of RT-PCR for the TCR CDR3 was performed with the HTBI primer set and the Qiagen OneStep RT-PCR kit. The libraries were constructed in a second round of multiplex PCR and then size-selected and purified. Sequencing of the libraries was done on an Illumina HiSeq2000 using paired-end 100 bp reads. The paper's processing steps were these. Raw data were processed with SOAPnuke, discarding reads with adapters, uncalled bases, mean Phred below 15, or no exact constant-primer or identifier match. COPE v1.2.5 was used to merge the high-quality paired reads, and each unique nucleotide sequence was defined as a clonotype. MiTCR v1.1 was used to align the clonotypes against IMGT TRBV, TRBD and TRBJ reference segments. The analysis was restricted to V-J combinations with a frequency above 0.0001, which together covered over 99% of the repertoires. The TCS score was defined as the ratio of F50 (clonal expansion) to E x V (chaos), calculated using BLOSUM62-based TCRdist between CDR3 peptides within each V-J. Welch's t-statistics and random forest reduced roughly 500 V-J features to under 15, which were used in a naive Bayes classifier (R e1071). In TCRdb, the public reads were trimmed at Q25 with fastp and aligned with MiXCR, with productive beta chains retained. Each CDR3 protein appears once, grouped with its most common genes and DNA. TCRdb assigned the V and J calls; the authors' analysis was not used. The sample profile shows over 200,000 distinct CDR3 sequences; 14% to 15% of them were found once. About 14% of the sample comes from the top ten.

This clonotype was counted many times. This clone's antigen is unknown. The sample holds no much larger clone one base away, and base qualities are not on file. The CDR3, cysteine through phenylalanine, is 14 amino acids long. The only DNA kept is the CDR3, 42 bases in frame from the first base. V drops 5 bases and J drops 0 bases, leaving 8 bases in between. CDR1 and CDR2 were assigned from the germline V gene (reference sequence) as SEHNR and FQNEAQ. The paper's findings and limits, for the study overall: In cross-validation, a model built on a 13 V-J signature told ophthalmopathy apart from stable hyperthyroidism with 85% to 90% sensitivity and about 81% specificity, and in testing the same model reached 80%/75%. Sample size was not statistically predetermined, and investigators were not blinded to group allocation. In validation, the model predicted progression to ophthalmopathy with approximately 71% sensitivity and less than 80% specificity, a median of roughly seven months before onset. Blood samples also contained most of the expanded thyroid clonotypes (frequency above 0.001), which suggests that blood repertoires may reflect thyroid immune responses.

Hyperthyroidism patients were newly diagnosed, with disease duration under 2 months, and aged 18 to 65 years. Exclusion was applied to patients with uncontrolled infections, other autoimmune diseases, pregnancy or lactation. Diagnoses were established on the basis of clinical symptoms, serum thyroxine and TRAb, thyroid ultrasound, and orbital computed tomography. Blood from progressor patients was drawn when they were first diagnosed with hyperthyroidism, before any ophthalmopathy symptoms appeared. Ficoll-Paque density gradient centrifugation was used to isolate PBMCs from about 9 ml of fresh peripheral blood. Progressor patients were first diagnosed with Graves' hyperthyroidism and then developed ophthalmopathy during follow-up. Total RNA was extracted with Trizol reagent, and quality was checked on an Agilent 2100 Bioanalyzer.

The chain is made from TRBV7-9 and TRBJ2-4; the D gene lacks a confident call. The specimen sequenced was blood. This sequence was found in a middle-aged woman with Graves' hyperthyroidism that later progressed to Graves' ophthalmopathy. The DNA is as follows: TGTGCCAGCAGCCCACAGTTAGCCAAAAACATTCAGTACTTC. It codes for CASSPQLAKNIQYF.